This TCR beta chain was obtained from a study of blood T cells in healthy people across ages. Study observations and caveats: Estimates of total diversity, which came from one million sequenced T cells, were considered to be underestimates.

PCR was performed a second time for about 6 to 11 cycles using a sample-barcoded 5' primer and a J-beta primer mix. TCRdb fed the 5' RACE reads into MiXCR, producing one record per CDR3 protein. The table lists about 1,800,000 distinct CDR3 sequences, roughly 28% of them singletons, with 7% to 9% in the top ten. Peripheral blood, about 9.3 milliliters per donor, was collected. Concerning this clonotype: The antigen remains undetermined.

The sequencing sample was made of blood. This clonotype was sampled from a woman aged 30 to 39 in good health.

The CDR3 sequence is CASSLGGVDREAFF. CDR3 DNA sequence: TGCGCCAGCAGCTTGGGGGGGGTTGACAGGGAAGCTTTCTTT. This chain connects TRBV5-1 to TRBJ1-1; a weak D match, TRBD1 (6 bases). Trimming took 0 bases from V and 8 from J, leaving 14 bases between them. Germline V gene sequence: CDR1 SGHRS, CDR2 YFSETQ. This CDR3 has 14 residues.